This TCR beta chain was profiled in a study of blood T cell repertoires in COVID-19. The overall study: Some COVID-19 samples were acute and others convalescent; all came from the United States, Italy and Spain.

Germline values: CDR1 SGHVS, CDR2 FNYEAQ. The CDR3 covers 16 residues. Trimming pared 11 bases from V and 0 bases from J, leaving 17 bases between. Clones were read by immunoSEQ multiplex PCR, and TCRdb kept only the in-frame ones, dropping some. The sample consists of over 150,000 clones, roughly 90% of them appearing once. The V call is TRBV7-6, the J call TRBJ2-6; possibly TRBD1 for D (8 bases). The sequenced material came from peripheral blood. The origin of this receptor is a woman aged 55 to 70 who had recovered from COVID-19. The CDR3 nucleotides are TGTGCCGTCCACAGGGGGAGGGCCTCTGGGGCCAACGTCCTGACTTTC. Protein sequence: CAVHRGRASGANVLTF.